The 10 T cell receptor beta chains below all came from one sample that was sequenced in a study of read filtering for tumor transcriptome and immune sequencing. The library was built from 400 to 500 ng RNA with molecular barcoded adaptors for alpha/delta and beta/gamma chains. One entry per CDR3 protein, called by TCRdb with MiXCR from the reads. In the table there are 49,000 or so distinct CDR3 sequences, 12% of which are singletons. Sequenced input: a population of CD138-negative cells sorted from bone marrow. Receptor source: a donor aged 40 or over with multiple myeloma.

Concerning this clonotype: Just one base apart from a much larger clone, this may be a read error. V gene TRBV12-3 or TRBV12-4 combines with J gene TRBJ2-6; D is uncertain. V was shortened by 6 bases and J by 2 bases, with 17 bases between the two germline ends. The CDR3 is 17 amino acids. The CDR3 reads CASSRAEHSTGANVLTF. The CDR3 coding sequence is TGTGCCAGCAGCCGGGCTGAGCATAGCACTGGGGCCAACGTCCTGACTTTC.

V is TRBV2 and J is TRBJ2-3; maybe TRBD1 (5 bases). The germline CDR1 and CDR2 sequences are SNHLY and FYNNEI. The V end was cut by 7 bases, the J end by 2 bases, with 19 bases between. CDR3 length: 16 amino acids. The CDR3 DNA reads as TGTGCCAGCAAAATGACAGCCACAATAAACACAGATACGCAGTATTTT. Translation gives CASKMTATINTDTQYF.

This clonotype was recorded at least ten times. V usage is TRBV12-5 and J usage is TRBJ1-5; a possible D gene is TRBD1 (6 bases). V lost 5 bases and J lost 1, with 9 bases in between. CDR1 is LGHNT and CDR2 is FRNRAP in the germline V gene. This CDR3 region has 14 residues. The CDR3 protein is CASGQDRSNQPQHF. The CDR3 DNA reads TGTGCTAGTGGTCAGGACAGAAGCAATCAGCCCCAGCATTTT.

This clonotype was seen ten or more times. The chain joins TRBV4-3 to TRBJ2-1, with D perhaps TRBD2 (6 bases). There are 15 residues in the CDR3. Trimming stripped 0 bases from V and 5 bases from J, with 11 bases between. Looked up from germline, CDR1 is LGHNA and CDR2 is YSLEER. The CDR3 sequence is CASSQEAGPNNEQFF. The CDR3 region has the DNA TGCGCCAGCAGCCAAGAAGCGGGCCCAAACAATGAGCAGTTCTTC.

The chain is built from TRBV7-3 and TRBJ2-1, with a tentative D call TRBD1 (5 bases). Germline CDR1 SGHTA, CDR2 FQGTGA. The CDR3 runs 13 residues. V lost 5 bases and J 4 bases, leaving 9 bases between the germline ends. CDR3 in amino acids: CASSLYRYNEQFF. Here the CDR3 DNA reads TGTGCCAGCAGCCTGTACAGGTACAATGAGCAGTTCTTC.

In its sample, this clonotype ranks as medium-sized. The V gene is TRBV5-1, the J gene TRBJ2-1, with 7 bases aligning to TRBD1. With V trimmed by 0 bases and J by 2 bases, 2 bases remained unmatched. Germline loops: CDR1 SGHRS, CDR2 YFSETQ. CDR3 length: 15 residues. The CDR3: CASSLGQGAYNEQFF. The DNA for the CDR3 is TGCGCCAGCAGCTTGGGGCAGGGGGCCTACAATGAGCAGTTCTTC.

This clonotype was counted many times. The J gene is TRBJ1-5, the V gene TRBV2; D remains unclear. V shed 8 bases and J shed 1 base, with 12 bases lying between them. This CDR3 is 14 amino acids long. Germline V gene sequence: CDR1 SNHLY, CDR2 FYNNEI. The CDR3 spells CASSISESNQPQHF. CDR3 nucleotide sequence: TGTGCCAGCTCCATCTCAGAAAGCAATCAGCCCCAGCATTTT.

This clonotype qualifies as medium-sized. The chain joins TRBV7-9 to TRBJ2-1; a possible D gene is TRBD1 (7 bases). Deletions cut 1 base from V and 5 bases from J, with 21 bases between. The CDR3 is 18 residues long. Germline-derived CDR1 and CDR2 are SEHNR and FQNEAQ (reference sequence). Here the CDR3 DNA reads TGTGCCAGCAGCTTAGGACAGGGACTGGTCGGCCGCGACAATGAGCAGTTCTTC. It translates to CASSLGQGLVGRDNEQFF.

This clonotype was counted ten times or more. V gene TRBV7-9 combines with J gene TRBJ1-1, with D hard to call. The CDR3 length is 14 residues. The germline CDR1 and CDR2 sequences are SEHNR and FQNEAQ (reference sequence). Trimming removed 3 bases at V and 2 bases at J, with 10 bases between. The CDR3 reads CASSLGFGNTEAFF. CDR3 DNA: TGTGCCAGCAGCTTGGGGTTTGGTAACACTGAAGCTTTCTTT.

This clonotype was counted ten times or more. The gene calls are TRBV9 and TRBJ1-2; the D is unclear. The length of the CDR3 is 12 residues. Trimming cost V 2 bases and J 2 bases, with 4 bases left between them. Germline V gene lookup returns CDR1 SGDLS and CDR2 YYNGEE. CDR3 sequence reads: CASSVGNYGYTF. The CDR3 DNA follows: TGTGCCAGCAGCGTCGGAAACTATGGCTACACCTTC.